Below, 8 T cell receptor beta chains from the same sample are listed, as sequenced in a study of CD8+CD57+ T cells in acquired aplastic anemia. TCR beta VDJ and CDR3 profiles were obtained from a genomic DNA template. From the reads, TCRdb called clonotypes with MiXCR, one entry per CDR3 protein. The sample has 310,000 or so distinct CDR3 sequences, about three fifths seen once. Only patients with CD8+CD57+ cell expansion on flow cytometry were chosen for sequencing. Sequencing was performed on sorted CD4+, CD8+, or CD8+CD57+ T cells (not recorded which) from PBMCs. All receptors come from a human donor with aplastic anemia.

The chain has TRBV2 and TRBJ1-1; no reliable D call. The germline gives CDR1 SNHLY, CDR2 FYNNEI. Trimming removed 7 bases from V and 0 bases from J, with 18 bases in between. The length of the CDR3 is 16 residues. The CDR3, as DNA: TGTGCCAGCATGGTGGCAACAGCTAATGTGAACACTGAAGCTTTCTTT. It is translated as CASMVATANVNTEAFF.

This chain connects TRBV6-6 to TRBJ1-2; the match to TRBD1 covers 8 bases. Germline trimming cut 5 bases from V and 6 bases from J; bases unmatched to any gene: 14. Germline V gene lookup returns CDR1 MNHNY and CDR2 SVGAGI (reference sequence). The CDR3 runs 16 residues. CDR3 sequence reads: CASSEAHTGTGHGYTF. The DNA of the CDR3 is TGTGCCAGCAGTGAAGCCCACACCGGGACAGGACATGGCTACACCTTC.

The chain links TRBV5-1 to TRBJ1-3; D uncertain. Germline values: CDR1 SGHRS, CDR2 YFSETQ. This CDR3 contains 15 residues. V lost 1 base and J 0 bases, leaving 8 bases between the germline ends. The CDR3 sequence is CASSLWMGSGNTIYF. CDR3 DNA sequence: TGCGCCAGCAGCTTGTGGATGGGCTCTGGAAACACCATATATTTT. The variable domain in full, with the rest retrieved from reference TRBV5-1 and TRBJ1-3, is KAGVTQTPRYLIKTRGQQVTLSCSPISGHRSVSWYQQTPGQGLQFLFEYFSETQRNKGNFPGRFSGRQFSNSRSEMNVSTLELGDSALYLCASSLWMGSGNTIYFGEGSWLTVV.

The CDR3 sequence is CASSFGTGGTYEQYF. CDR3 in DNA: TGTGCCAGCAGCTTCGGGACAGGAGGAACCTACGAGCAGTACTTC. The V and J genes are TRBV7-3 and TRBJ2-7, with TRBD1 matching 8 bases. The CDR3 length is 15 residues. V lost 3 bases to trimming and J lost 2 bases; unmatched junction nucleotides: 6. Looked up from germline, CDR1 is SGHTA and CDR2 is FQGTGA.

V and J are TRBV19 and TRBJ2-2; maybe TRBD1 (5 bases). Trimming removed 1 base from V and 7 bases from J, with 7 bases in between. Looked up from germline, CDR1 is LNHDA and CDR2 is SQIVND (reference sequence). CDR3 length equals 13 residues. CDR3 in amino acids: CASSIGGGGELFF. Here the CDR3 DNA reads TGTGCCAGTAGTATAGGGGGCGGCGGGGAGCTGTTTTTT. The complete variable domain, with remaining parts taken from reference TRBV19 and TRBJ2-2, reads DGGITQSPKYLFRKEGQNVTLSCEQNLNHDAMYWYRQDPGQGLRLIYYSQIVNDFQKGDIAEGYSVSREKKESFPLTVTSAQKNPTAFYLCASSIGGGGELFFGEGSRLTVL.

As DNA, the CDR3 is TGCAGTGCTAGGACGGGGTTAGCCAAAAACATTCAGTACTTC. Translating gives CSARTGLAKNIQYF. V is TRBV20-1 and J is TRBJ2-4, with D possibly being TRBD2 (5 bases). V was shortened by 3 bases and J by 0 bases, with 9 bases between the two germline ends. The CDR3 runs 14 residues. Germline CDR1 DFQATT, CDR2 SNEGSKA (reference sequence).

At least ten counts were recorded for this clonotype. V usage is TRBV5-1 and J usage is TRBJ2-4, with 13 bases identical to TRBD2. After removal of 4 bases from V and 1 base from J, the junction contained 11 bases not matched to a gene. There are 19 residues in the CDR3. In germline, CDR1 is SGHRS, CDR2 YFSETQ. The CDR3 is CASSHGTSGKYAAKNIQYF. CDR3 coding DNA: TGCGCCAGCAGCCATGGGACTAGCGGGAAGTACGCGGCCAAAAACATTCAGTACTTC. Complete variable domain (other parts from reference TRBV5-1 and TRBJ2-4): KAGVTQTPRYLIKTRGQQVTLSCSPISGHRSVSWYQQTPGQGLQFLFEYFSETQRNKGNFPGRFSGRQFSNSRSEMNVSTLELGDSALYLCASSHGTSGKYAAKNIQYFGAGTRLSVL.

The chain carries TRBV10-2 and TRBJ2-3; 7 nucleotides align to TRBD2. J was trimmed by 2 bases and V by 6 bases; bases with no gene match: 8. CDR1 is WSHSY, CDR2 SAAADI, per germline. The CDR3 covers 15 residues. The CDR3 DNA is TGCGCCAGCAGGGCGGCGGGAGCGAACACAGATACGCAGTATTTT. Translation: CASRAAGANTDTQYF.